Below, 16 T cell receptor beta chains from the same sample are listed, as sequenced in a study of T cell clones after liver transplantation. This table comes from immunoSEQ multiplex PCR, and its TCRdb copy is limited to in-frame clones, with some not included. The sample carries 75,000 to 85,000 clones, around four fifths recorded once. The sample here was CD4+ T cells from blood, taken at the 22-month timepoint. These receptors all stem from a human patient who received a liver transplant. Some T cells could come from the graft donor.

V gene TRBV7-2 combines with J gene TRBJ2-7, with 10 positions matching TRBD1. This CDR3 comprises 15 residues. Germline V gene data show CDR1 as SGHTA and CDR2 as FQGNSA. V trimming: 4 bases; J trimming: 6 bases; junction bases outside the gene matches: 9. CDR3 sequence: CASSYRTGGRGEQYF. In DNA form, the CDR3 reads TGTGCCAGCAGCTACCGGACAGGGGGGCGGGGCGAGCAGTACTTC.

The chain links TRBV19 to TRBJ1-2; no reliable D call. Trimming left V 10 bases short and J 4 bases short, with 22 bases between. Per germline, CDR1 LNHDA and CDR2 SQIVND (reference sequence). The CDR3 extends over 15 amino acids. The CDR3 nucleotides read TGTGCCACAGCGTCCCCTCGGGGAAGCACCTATGGCTACACCTTC. Encoded protein: CATASPRGSTYGYTF.

The chain combines TRBV10-3 with TRBJ1-5, with 7 nucleotides matching TRBD1. The germline V gene encodes CDR1 ENHRY and CDR2 SYGVKD. The ends lost 4 bases at V and 7 bases at J; junction bases unmatched: 7. This CDR3 is built from 14 residues. CDR3 coding DNA: TGTGCCATCAGTGGAGACAGGGTGGAACAGCCCCAGCATTTT. Its protein is CAISGDRVEQPQHF.

The rearrangement links TRBV4-1 to TRBJ2-1, with D perhaps matching TRBD2 (5 bases). V gave up 0 bases and J gave up 7 bases, with 16 bases separating them. Germline CDR1 is MGHRA and CDR2 is YSYEKL. The CDR3 has 16 amino acids. The CDR3 nucleotides are TGCGCCAGCAGCCAAGAAGAGGGCGGTGTTGCTAATGAGCAGTTCTTC. Protein: CASSQEEGGVANEQFF.

Here the CDR3 reads CASSLGQSSVNEQYF. CDR3 nucleotides: TGTGCCAGCAGCTTAGGACAATCGAGCGTAAACGAGCAGTACTTC. V gene TRBV7-3 combines with J gene TRBJ2-7; tentative D call: TRBD1 (5 bases). The V and J ends lost 2 bases and 5 bases respectively, with 16 bases between them. Germline V lookup: CDR1 SGHTA, CDR2 FQGTGA. CDR3 length: 15 residues.

This sequence joins TRBV11-2 and TRBJ1-4; D gene uncertain. The V gene's germline CDR1 is SGHAT and CDR2 FQNNGV. The V and J ends lost 5 bases and 8 bases respectively, with 9 bases between them. The CDR3 consists of 12 residues. CDR3: CASSPSSEKLFF. The CDR3 nucleotides are TGTGCCAGCAGCCCCAGCTCAGAAAAACTGTTTTTT.

The chain employs TRBV5-1 and TRBJ2-3; D is undetermined. The CDR3 consists of 14 residues. Germline V gene lookup returns CDR1 SGHRS and CDR2 YFSETQ. V gave up 4 bases and J gave up 6 bases, with 15 bases separating them. The CDR3 here is CASSPGRSEDTQYF. The CDR3 DNA sequence: TGCGCCAGCAGCCCCGGTCGTTCCGAGGATACGCAGTATTTT.

V is TRBV11-2 and J is TRBJ2-7; TRBD1 aligns across 9 bases. V lost 3 bases and J lost 2; bases outside the gene matches: 5. The germline gives CDR1 SGHAT, CDR2 FQNNGV. The CDR3 runs 15 residues. DNA of the CDR3: TGTGCCAGCAGCTTGACAGGGGGTAGTACCTACGAGCAGTACTTC. It specifies CASSLTGGSTYEQYF. Supplemented by reference TRBV11-2 and TRBJ2-7, the full variable domain reads EAGVAQSPRYKIIEKRQSVAFWCNPISGHATLYWYQQILGQGPKLLIQFQNNGVVDDSQLPKDRFSAERLKGVDSTLKIQPAKLEDSAVYLCASSLTGGSTYEQYFGPGTRLTVT.

J is TRBJ2-1 and V is TRBV7-3, with TRBD2 matching over 8 bases. Germline CDR1 reads SGHTA; CDR2 reads FQGTGA. Unmatched junction bases numbered 6, after V lost 2 bases and J lost 9 bases. This CDR3 is built from 14 residues. CDR3 amino acids: CASSLSGLVREQFF. The CDR3 DNA is TGTGCCAGCAGCTTATCGGGACTAGTACGTGAGCAGTTCTTC.

The chain carries TRBV10-2 and TRBJ2-3; D gene unclear. The CDR3 is 14 amino acids. V was cut by 5 bases and J by 1 base, with 10 bases left in between. CDR1 and CDR2 (germline): WSHSY, SAAADI. In DNA, the CDR3 is TGCGCCAGCAGTCGGCTTCGTGGCACAGATACGCAGTATTTT. Translation: CASSRLRGTDTQYF.

The chain recombines TRBV2 with TRBJ2-2; possibly TRBD1 or TRBD2 for D (6 bases each). Trimming cost V 8 bases and J 4 bases, with 17 bases left between them. The CDR3 runs 15 residues. The germline gives CDR1 SNHLY, CDR2 FYNNEI. CDR3 sequence reads: CASFGGTTGTGELFF. CDR3 bases: TGTGCCAGCTTTGGGGGGACAACGGGCACCGGGGAGCTGTTTTTT.

This chain uses TRBV28 with TRBJ1-1; the D is unclear. Trimming cost V 6 bases and J 2 bases, with 10 bases left between them. The CDR3 runs 13 residues. The germline V gene encodes CDR1 MDHEN and CDR2 SYDVKM. The CDR3 DNA reads TGTGCCAGCAGGCAAACCCTTAACACTGAAGCTTTCTTT. Its translation: CASRQTLNTEAFF. The full variable domain, completed using reference TRBV28 and TRBJ1-1, is DVKVTQSSRYLVKRTGEKVFLECVQDMDHENMFWYRQDPGLGLRLIYFSYDVKMKEKGDIPEGYSVSREKKERFSLILESASTNQTSMYLCASRQTLNTEAFFGQGTRLTVV.

V and J are TRBV28 and TRBJ1-1; D remains unclear. This CDR3 spans 12 amino acids. Trimming removed 5 bases at V and 0 bases at J, with 4 bases between. From germline, CDR1 is MDHEN and CDR2 SYDVKM. The DNA for the CDR3 is TGTGCCAGCAGTCCGATGAACACTGAAGCTTTCTTT. Translated: CASSPMNTEAFF.

The V gene is TRBV4-1, the J gene TRBJ2-7, with 8 bases aligning to TRBD1. The length of the CDR3 is 13 residues. From germline, CDR1 is MGHRA and CDR2 YSYEKL. Trimming cost V 3 bases and J 5 bases; bases outside gene matches: 3. CDR3 DNA: TGCGCCAGCAGCCAGCAGGGGGCCCACGAGCAGTACTTC. As protein: CASSQQGAHEQYF.

As to this clone: The sample has other DNA sequences that encode this CDR3 too. This chain connects TRBV18 to TRBJ1-5, with 10 bases that match TRBD1. Germline CDR1 KGHSH, CDR2 LQKENI. The CDR3 runs 15 residues. V gave up 3 bases and J gave up 2 bases; unmatched junction bases: 1. As DNA, the CDR3 is TGTGCCAGCTCACCGGACAGGGGGGGCAATCAGCCCCAGCATTTT. Amino acid sequence: CASSPDRGGNQPQHF.

This clone was detected a few times. This rearrangement joins TRBV7-9 to TRBJ1-1; D is undetermined. CDR1 and CDR2 (germline): SEHNR, FQNEAQ (reference sequence). The CDR3 sequence is 12 residues long. Trimming shortened V by 5 bases and J by 8 bases, and 12 bases separated the two germline ends. CDR3 sequence (DNA): TGTGCCAGCAGCCGAGGGCCATTAGAAGCTTTCTTT. Its translation: CASSRGPLEAFF.